These 21 T cell receptor beta chains originate from one sample sequenced in a study of regulatory T cells in long-lasting Graves disease. For TCR beta, libraries came from iRepertoire HTBI primers and Arm-PCR of CDR3 regions. TCRdb redid the calling of the multiplex PCR reads with MiXCR, one entry per CDR3 protein. This sample has some 470,000 distinct CDR3 sequences, with 20% to 25% found just once. Documented time point: persistent/refractory GD, antithyroid drugs over 5 years with positive TRAb. The authors made the TCR library using RNA they extracted from PBMCs. The specimen was peripheral blood mononuclear cells (PBMCs), collected when the disease was refractory, from a patient treated with antithyroid drugs. The receptors here all came from a female donor with Graves disease.

V gene TRBV6-2 or TRBV6-3 combines with J gene TRBJ2-2, with 8 nucleotides matching TRBD1. Losses at the gene ends were 4 bases for V and 7 bases for J; bases not matched to a gene: 5. This CDR3 has 14 amino acids. Germline V gene data show CDR1 as MNHEY and CDR2 as SVGEGT. The CDR3 sequence is CASSFRGPIGELFF. The CDR3 coding sequence is TGTGCCAGCAGTTTCAGGGGGCCGATCGGGGAGCTGTTTTTT.

This clonotype showed up just a few times. The CDR3 loop reads CSAPNGAGPDYEQYF. Written as DNA, the CDR3 is TGCAGCGCCCCGAATGGGGCAGGGCCCGACTACGAGCAGTACTTC. The genes are TRBV29-1 and TRBJ2-7; TRBD1 is a possible D gene (5 bases). This CDR3 spans 15 amino acids. Trimming shortened V by 7 bases and J by 3 bases, and 22 bases separated the two germline ends. Germline V gene lookup returns CDR1 SQVTM and CDR2 ANQGSEA.

This clonotype was counted ten times or more. The V call is TRBV7-2, the J call TRBJ2-7, with D perhaps assigned TRBD1 or TRBD2 (5 bases each). Germline V gene data show CDR1 as SGHTA and CDR2 as FQGNSA. Trimming pared 5 bases from V and 3 bases from J, leaving 14 bases between. The CDR3 is 14 amino acids. CDR3 in amino acids: CASSRDVGGYEQYF. DNA for the CDR3: TGTGCCAGCAGCCGGGACGTTGGTGGCTACGAGCAGTACTTC.

This clonotype was seen many times. The rearrangement uses TRBV2 and TRBJ1-4; perhaps TRBD1 as D (5 bases). The germline CDR1 and CDR2 sequences are SNHLY and FYNNEI. V shed 9 bases and J shed 5 bases, with 10 bases lying between them. The CDR3 spans 12 residues. The CDR3: CASGTGNEKLFF. In nucleotides, the CDR3 is TGTGCCAGTGGGACCGGGAATGAAAAACTGTTTTTT.

This clonotype was picked up many times. This rearrangement joins TRBV24-1 to TRBJ2-5, with D possibly matching TRBD2 (5 bases). The CDR3 has 14 residues. CDR1 and CDR2 from the germline V gene are KGHDR and SFDVKD. Deletions cut 4 bases from V and 5 bases from J, with 13 bases between. In nucleotides, the CDR3 is TGTGCCACCAGTGACGAACTAGATTTTGAGACCCAGTACTTC. It translates to CATSDELDFETQYF.

This clonotype was counted at least ten times. This chain joins TRBV27 and TRBJ1-2; no firm D call. The CDR3 is 13 amino acids. Germline CDR1 is MNHEY and CDR2 is SMNVEV (reference sequence). V lost 0 bases, J lost 7 bases, and 9 bases lay in between. CDR3 sequence (DNA): TGTGCCAGCAGTTTATCGCCCGCGAGTGGCTACACCTTC. Translation: CASSLSPASGYTF.

This clonotype was observed at least ten times. The gene calls are TRBV20-1 and TRBJ1-2; no clear D gene. Deletions cut 4 bases from V and 4 bases from J, with 16 bases between. The germline gives CDR1 DFQATT, CDR2 SNEGSKA (reference sequence). The CDR3 length is 14 residues. CDR3 DNA sequence: TGCAGTGCTACACTAAAGGACCCGTTCTATGGCTACACCTTC. It encodes CSATLKDPFYGYTF.

This chain's CDR3 is CASSFTPGQESYGYTF. DNA of the CDR3: TGTGCCAGCAGTTTCACGCCGGGACAGGAGTCCTATGGCTACACCTTC. V and J are TRBV6-5 and TRBJ1-2, with 8 positions matching TRBD1. This CDR3 contains 16 residues. Unmatched junction bases numbered 11, after V lost 4 bases and J lost 4 bases. Germline-derived CDR1 and CDR2 are MNHEY and SVGAGI.

The rearrangement uses TRBV7-8 and TRBJ2-2; 7 bases map to TRBD1. V trimming: 5 bases; J trimming: 6 bases; junction bases outside the gene matches: 15. Looked up from germline, CDR1 is SGHVS and CDR2 is FQNEAQ. CDR3 length equals 17 residues. The DNA for the CDR3 is TGTGCCAGCAGCCCACTACTGACAGGGATCGAGGCCGGGGAGCTGTTTTTT. Translation gives CASSPLLTGIEAGELFF.

There are many counts of this clonotype. V gene TRBV7-8 combines with J gene TRBJ2-5; 14 positions match TRBD2. Germline CDR1 reads SGHVS; CDR2 reads FQNEAQ. The CDR3 sequence is 17 residues long. J was trimmed by 2 bases and V by 4 bases; bases with no gene match: 6. The CDR3 sequence is CASSSQGLAGVQETQYF. DNA for the CDR3: TGTGCCAGCAGCTCCCAGGGACTAGCGGGGGTTCAAGAGACCCAGTACTTC.

In this sample, this clonotype turned up a few times. This chain uses TRBV24-1 with TRBJ1-5; 7 bases fit TRBD1. CDR3 size: 15 residues. Unmatched junction bases numbered 8, after V lost 5 bases and J lost 5 bases. Germline CDR1 and CDR2: KGHDR and SFDVKD. DNA of the CDR3: TGTGCCACCAGTGCCAGGGGACAGACAGATCAGCCCCAGCATTTT. Its translation: CATSARGQTDQPQHF.

This clonotype was counted many times. The rearrangement links TRBV12-3 or TRBV12-4 to TRBJ1-1; TRBD1 aligns across 7 bases. V shed 6 bases and J 1 base; nucleotides not matched to a gene: 11. The CDR3 extends over 16 amino acids. In DNA, the CDR3 is TGTGCCAGCAGGAACCGCTACAGGGGAGGGAACACTGAAGCTTTCTTT. Translating gives CASRNRYRGGNTEAFF.

In regard to this clonotype: At one end, the junction sequence differs from germline, possibly due to a read error. The chain links TRBV5-1 to TRBJ2-7; 9 nucleotides line up with TRBD1. CDR1 is SGHRS, CDR2 YFSETQ, per germline. This CDR3 has 14 amino acids. The CDR3 nucleotides read TGCGCCAGCAGCCCCCGGGACAGGGCCTACGAGCGGTACTTC. This gives the protein CASSPRDRAYERYF.

The chain joins TRBV29-1 to TRBJ2-7; 9 bases map to TRBD1. Germline CDR1 and CDR2: SQVTM and ANQGSEA. The CDR3 spans 12 residues. With V trimmed by 7 bases and J by 4 bases, 5 bases remained unmatched. CDR3 coding DNA: TGCAGCGCCCGGGACAGGGCATACGAGCAGTACTTC. Residues: CSARDRAYEQYF.

This clonotype appeared a single time. The rearrangement links TRBV19 to TRBJ1-2; D call uncertain. The V and J ends lost 6 bases and 4 bases respectively, with 15 bases between them. Germline V gene sequence: CDR1 LNHDA, CDR2 SQIVND (reference sequence). The CDR3 length is 14 residues. The DNA for the CDR3 is TGTGCCAGTAGCCCAACCCGGATGGTCTATGGCTACACCTTC. Translating gives CASSPTRMVYGYTF.

The chain has TRBV20-1 and TRBJ2-1; TRBD2 aligns across 12 bases. The CDR3 loop spans 14 amino acids. The germline gives CDR1 DFQATT, CDR2 SNEGSKA (reference sequence). V trimming: 0 bases; J trimming: 8 bases; junction bases outside the gene matches: 2. Here the CDR3 DNA reads TGCAGTGCTAGAGAAAGACTAGCGGGGGATGAGCAGTTCTTC. Protein: CSARERLAGDEQFF.

The CDR3 DNA reads TGCAGTGCGAGGTGGGGAAGGACTGAAGCTTTCTTT. Residues: CSARWGRTEAFF. This chain connects TRBV20-1 to TRBJ1-1; D unclear. This CDR3 has 12 residues. The V gene lost 6 bases and the J gene lost 5 bases, with 13 bases spanning the gap. Germline V gene data show CDR1 as DFQATT and CDR2 as SNEGSKA (reference sequence).

The chain carries TRBV7-3 and TRBJ2-1, with TRBD2 as a possible D gene (7 bases). This CDR3 contains 15 residues. Trimming took 1 base from V and 4 from J, leaving 11 bases between them. Germline lookup yields CDR1 SGHTA and CDR2 FQGTGA. CDR3 amino acids: CASSLNGGTYNEQFF. CDR3 nucleotides: TGTGCCAGCAGCTTAAACGGGGGGACATACAATGAGCAGTTCTTC.

A few counts support this clonotype. The gene calls are TRBV30 and TRBJ1-2; the D is unclear. The CDR3 is 13 residues long. Trimming shortened V by 0 bases and J by 0 bases, and 5 bases separated the two germline ends. Germline V gives CDR1 GTSNPN, CDR2 SVGIG (reference sequence). DNA of the CDR3: TGTGCCTGGAGTGTGTATGCTAACTATGGCTACACCTTC. It yields the protein CAWSVYANYGYTF.

This clonotype has a single count. The genes are TRBV24-1 and TRBJ2-7; the D gene is possibly TRBD2 (5 bases). The germline V gene encodes CDR1 KGHDR and CDR2 SFDVKD. Trimming stripped 2 bases from V and 3 bases from J, with 10 bases between. CDR3 length: 14 residues. This chain's CDR3 is CATSDSGLNYEQYF. The CDR3 bases are TGTGCCACCAGTGATTCCGGACTTAACTACGAGCAGTACTTC.

This clonotype was seen a single time. The chain recombines TRBV5-5 with TRBJ1-2; D may be TRBD1 (6 bases). Trimming shortened V by 0 bases and J by 1 base, and 13 bases separated the two germline ends. Germline V CDR1 and CDR2: SGHKS, YYEKEE (reference sequence). There are 16 residues in the CDR3. CDR3 nucleotides: TGTGCCAGCAGCTTGGAGGGGGAAACCCATAACTATGGCTACACCTTC. This encodes CASSLEGETHNYGYTF.